Listed below are T cell receptor beta chains from one sample, sequenced in a study of T cell responses to AZD1222 COVID-19 vaccine. Assay: immunoSEQ multiplex PCR; the TCRdb copy retains only in-frame clones and omits some. The table records about 170,000 clones, 70% to 90% of them present only once. The specimen was peripheral blood, collected 28 days after the second dose of the MenACWY control vaccine. These receptors were taken from an adult who received the MenACWY meningococcal vaccine as a control. Both conserved end residues are part of each CDR3. A D gene is named only where the DNA matches it firmly.

V gene: TRBV5-1; D gene: NA; CDR3 protein: CASSLGAGADTDTQYF
V gene: TRBV7-2; D gene: TRBD1; CDR3 protein: CASSSFGTGALKAQPQHF
V gene: TRBV19; D gene: NA; CDR3 protein: CASSSVYYGYTF
V gene: TRBV6-1; D gene: TRBD2; CDR3 protein: CASSEGLAGVYEQYF
V gene: TRBV7-3; D gene: TRBD1; CDR3 protein: CASSSQTGGDNSPLHF
V gene: TRBV25-1; D gene: NA; CDR3 protein: CASSSDSSNSPLHF
V gene: TRBV6-5; D gene: TRBD1; CDR3 protein: CASFDRARNQPQHF
V gene: TRBV2; D gene: NA; CDR3 protein: CASKGTVSGNTIYF
V gene: TRBV4-3; D gene: NA; CDR3 protein: CASSQESAGQLTDTQYF
V gene: TRBV28; D gene: NA; CDR3 protein: CASSPHSDEQYF
V gene: TRBV30; D gene: NA; CDR3 protein: CACTLSNANTGELFF
V gene: TRBV7-9; D gene: NA; CDR3 protein: CASSPTLGTGNTIYF
V gene: TRBV28; D gene: NA; CDR3 protein: CASSLGGARTEAFF
V gene: TRBV5-1; D gene: NA; CDR3 protein: CASSFFGSNTEAFF
V gene: TRBV28; D gene: NA; CDR3 protein: CAAGGRGATEAFF
V gene: TRBV27; D gene: TRBD1; CDR3 protein: CASSLVTGGQETQYF
V gene: TRBV19; D gene: NA; CDR3 protein: CASSIPRTEAFF
V gene: TRBV11-1; D gene: TRBD2; CDR3 protein: CASSLVAGEGTQYF
V gene: TRBV7-9; D gene: NA; CDR3 protein: CASSLAGSGYTF